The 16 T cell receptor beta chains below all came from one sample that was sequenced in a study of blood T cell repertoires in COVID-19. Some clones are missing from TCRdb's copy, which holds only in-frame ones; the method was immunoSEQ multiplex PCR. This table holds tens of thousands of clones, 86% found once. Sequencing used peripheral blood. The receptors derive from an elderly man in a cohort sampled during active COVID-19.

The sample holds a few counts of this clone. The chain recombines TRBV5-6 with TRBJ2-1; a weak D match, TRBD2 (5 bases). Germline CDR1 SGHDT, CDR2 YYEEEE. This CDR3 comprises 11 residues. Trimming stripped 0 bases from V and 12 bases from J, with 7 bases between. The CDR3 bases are TGTGCCAGCAGCTTGGATCGGGGGCAGTTCTTC. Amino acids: CASSLDRGQFF.

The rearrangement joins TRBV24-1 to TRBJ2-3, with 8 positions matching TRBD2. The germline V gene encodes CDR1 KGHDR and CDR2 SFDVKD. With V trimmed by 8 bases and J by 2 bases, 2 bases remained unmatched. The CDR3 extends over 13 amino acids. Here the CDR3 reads CATTGGPTDTQYF. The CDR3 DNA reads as TGTGCCACCACGGGAGGGCCCACAGATACGCAGTATTTT.

The DNA for the CDR3 is TGCAGTGCTGCGAGCCCCAGGTCGTTCTTC. It yields the protein CSAASPRSFF. This rearrangement joins TRBV20-1 to TRBJ2-1; D is unresolved. The CDR3 spans 10 residues. The V end lost 5 bases, the J end lost 15 bases, and 14 bases lay between the germline ends. The germline V gene has CDR1 DFQATT and CDR2 SNEGSKA (reference sequence).

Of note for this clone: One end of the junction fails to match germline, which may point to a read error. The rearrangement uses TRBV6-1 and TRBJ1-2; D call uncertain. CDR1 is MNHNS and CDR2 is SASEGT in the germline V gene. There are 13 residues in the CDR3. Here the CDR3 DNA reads TGTGCCAGCAGAGAAGACTCTCTCTATGGCTACACCTTC. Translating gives CASREDSLYGYTF.

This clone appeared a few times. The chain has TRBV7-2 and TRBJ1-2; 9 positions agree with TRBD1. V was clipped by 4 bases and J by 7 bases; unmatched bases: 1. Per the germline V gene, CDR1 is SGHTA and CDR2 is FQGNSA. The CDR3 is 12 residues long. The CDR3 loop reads CASSWDRVGYTF. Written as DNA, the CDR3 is TGTGCCAGCAGCTGGGACAGGGTTGGCTACACCTTC.

This CDR3 is CASSRATRDRSLSNTEAFF. The CDR3, as DNA: TGTGCCAGCAGCAGAGCCACACGGGACAGGTCTTTGTCGAACACTGAAGCTTTCTTT. The chain recombines TRBV21-1 with TRBJ1-1; the D call TRBD1 from the table was never checked on the DNA. TRBV21-1 is marked as a pseudogene. CDR3 length: 19 residues.

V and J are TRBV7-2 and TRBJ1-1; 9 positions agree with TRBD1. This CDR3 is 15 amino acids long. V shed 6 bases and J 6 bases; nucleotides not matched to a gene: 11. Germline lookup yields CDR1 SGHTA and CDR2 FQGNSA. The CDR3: CASSPRTGGKAEAFF. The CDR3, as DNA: TGTGCCAGCAGTCCCAGAACAGGGGGCAAGGCTGAAGCTTTCTTT.

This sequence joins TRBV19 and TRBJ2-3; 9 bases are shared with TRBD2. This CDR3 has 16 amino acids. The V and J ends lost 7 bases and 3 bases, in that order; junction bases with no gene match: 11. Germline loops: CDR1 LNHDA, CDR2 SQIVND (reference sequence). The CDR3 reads CASMRQAGGWTDTQYF. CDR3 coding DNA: TGTGCCAGTATGCGACAGGCGGGGGGGTGGACAGATACGCAGTATTTT.

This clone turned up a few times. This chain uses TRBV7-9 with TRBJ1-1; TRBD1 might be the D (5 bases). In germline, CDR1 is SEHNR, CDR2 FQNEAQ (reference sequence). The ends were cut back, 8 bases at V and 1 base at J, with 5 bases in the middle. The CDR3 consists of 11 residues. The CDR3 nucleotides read TGTGCCAGCCAGGGGAACACTGAAGCTTTCTTT. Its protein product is CASQGNTEAFF.

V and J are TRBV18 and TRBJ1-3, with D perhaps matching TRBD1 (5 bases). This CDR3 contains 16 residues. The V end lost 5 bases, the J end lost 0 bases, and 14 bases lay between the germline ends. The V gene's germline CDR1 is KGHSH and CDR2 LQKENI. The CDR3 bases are TGTGCCAGCTCATACCAGGGAGGGCTCTCTGGAAACACCATATATTTT. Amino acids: CASSYQGGLSGNTIYF.

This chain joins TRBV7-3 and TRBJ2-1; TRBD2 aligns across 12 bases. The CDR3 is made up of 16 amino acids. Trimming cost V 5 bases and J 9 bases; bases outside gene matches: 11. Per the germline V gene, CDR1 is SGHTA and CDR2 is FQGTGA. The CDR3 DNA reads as TGTGCCAGCAGCCTGTCTAGCGGGGGGGCAGCGGGTGAGCAGTTCTTC. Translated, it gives CASSLSSGGAAGEQFF.

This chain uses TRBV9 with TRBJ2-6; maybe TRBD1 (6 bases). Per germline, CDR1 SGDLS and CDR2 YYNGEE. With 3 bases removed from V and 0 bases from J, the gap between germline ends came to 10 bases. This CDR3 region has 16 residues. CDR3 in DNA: TGTGCCAGCAGCGCATCAGGGGACTCTGGGGCCAACGTCCTGACTTTC. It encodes CASSASGDSGANVLTF.

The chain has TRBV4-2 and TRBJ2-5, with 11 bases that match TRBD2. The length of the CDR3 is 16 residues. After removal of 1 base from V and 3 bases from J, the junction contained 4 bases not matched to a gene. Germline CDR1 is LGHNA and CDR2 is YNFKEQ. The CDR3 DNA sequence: TGTGCCAGCAGCCAAGCTAGCGGGGGGCCCGAAGAGACCCAGTACTTC. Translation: CASSQASGGPEETQYF.

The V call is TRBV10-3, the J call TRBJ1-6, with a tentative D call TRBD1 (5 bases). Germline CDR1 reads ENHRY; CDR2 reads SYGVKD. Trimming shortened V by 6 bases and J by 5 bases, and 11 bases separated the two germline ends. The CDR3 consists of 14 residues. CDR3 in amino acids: CAISQGKDNSPLHF. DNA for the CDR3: TGTGCCATCAGCCAGGGAAAAGATAATTCACCCCTCCACTTT.

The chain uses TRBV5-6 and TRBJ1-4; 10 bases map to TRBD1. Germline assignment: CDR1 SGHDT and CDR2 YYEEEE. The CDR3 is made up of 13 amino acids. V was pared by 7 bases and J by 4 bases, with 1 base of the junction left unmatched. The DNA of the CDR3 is TGTGCCAGCTGGGACAGGGGTAATGAAAAACTGTTTTTT. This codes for CASWDRGNEKLFF. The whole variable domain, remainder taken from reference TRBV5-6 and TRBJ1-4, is DAGVTQSPTHLIKTRGQQVTLRCSPKSGHDTVSWYQQALGQGPQFIFQYYEEEERQRGNFPDRFSGHQFPNYSSELNVNALLLGDSALYLCASWDRGNEKLFFGSGTQLSVL.

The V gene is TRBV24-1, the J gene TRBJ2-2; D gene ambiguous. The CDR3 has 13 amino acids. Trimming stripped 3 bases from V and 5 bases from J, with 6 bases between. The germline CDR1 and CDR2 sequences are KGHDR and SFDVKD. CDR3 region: CATSDIPTGELFF. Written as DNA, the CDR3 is TGTGCCACCAGTGATATTCCGACCGGGGAGCTGTTTTTT.